This is a list of T cell receptor beta chains from one sample in a study of T cells in Graves' hyperthyroidism and ophthalmopathy. TCRdb called the multiplex PCR reads again in MiXCR, with one record for every CDR3 protein. The sample yields some 300,000 distinct CDR3 sequences, roughly 15% seen once. The sample taken for sequencing was blood. The receptors were gathered from a woman aged 30 to 39 with Graves' hyperthyroidism that later progressed to Graves' ophthalmopathy. CDR3s include the opening cysteine and the closing phenylalanine or tryptophan. Each record gives: D gene, J gene, clone size, V gene, CDR3 DNA, CDR3 protein. The D gene is left open where the match is weak. Clone size is stated in some rows and not others, as once, few, many or a class when expanded.

D: TRBD2
J: TRBJ2-1
size: many
V: TRBV7-9
DNA: TGTGCCAGCAGCCCAAGACTAGCGGGAGGGAAAAATGAGCAGTTCTTC
CDR3: CASSPRLAGGKNEQFF

D: -
J: TRBJ2-1
size: few
V: TRBV6-1
DNA: TGTGCCAGCAGTCCCCTCATAGGGAGATACAATGAGCAGTTCTTC
CDR3: CASSPLIGRYNEQFF

D: -
J: TRBJ1-1
size: -
V: TRBV11-3
DNA: TGTGCCAGCAGATTACACGCGAACACTGAAGCTTTCTTT
CDR3: CASRLHANTEAFF

D: TRBD2
J: TRBJ2-1
size: many
V: TRBV18
DNA: TGTGCCAGCTCACAGGGACTAGCGGTCATTGGTGGGAATGAGCAGTTCTTC
CDR3: CASSQGLAVIGGNEQFF

D: -
J: TRBJ1-5
size: many
V: TRBV2
DNA: TGTGCCAGCAGGCTACAGGGAAACCAGCCCCAGCATTTT
CDR3: CASRLQGNQPQHF

D: -
J: TRBJ2-6
size: many
V: TRBV12-3/TRBV12-4
DNA: TGTGCCAGCGCTCTGGACCTCTCTGGGGCCAACGTCCTGACTTTC
CDR3: CASALDLSGANVLTF

D: -
J: TRBJ1-2
size: -
V: TRBV12-5
DNA: TGTGCTAGTGGTCTCTTAGGGGGGGGGCACTATGGCTACACCTTC
CDR3: CASGLLGGGHYGYTF

D: -
J: TRBJ2-7
size: many
V: TRBV3-1
DNA: TGTGCCAGCAGCCAAGTGGACGAGCAGTACTTC
CDR3: CASSQVDEQYF

D: TRBD2
J: TRBJ2-1
size: many
V: TRBV7-2
DNA: TGTGCCAGCAGCCCCCGGAGTAGCGGGGTATACAATGAGCAGTTCTTC
CDR3: CASSPRSSGVYNEQFF

D: -
J: TRBJ1-1
size: many
V: TRBV19
DNA: TGTGCCAGTACAGCAGGCAATCCTGAAGCTTTCTTT
CDR3: CASTAGNPEAFF

D: -
J: TRBJ1-2
size: -
V: TRBV20-1
DNA: TGCAGTGCTAGGGGCGCTAACTATGGCTACACCTTC
CDR3: CSARGANYGYTF

D: -
J: TRBJ2-5
size: many
V: TRBV7-2
DNA: TGTGCCAGCAGCTTAATGGGGGACCCAGAGACCCAGTACTTC
CDR3: CASSLMGDPETQYF

D: -
J: TRBJ1-5
size: many
V: TRBV6-2/TRBV6-3
DNA: TGTGCCAGCAGCCAGAGGGGAGGAACTAGCAATCAGCCCCAGCATTTT
CDR3: CASSQRGGTSNQPQHF

D: -
J: TRBJ2-2
size: many
V: TRBV7-3
DNA: TGTGCCAGCAGCGGAGGGACAGCGACCGGGGAGCTGTTTTTT
CDR3: CASSGGTATGELFF

D: TRBD1
J: TRBJ2-7
size: many
V: TRBV7-2
DNA: TGTGCCAGCAGCTTCAGGGACAGGACCAACTACGAGCAGTACTTC
CDR3: CASSFRDRTNYEQYF

D: TRBD2
J: TRBJ2-7
size: many
V: TRBV2
DNA: TGTGCCAGCAGTCCCCTAGCGGGACGGTCCTACGAGCAGTACTTC
CDR3: CASSPLAGRSYEQYF

D: TRBD1
J: TRBJ2-7
size: -
V: TRBV6-1
DNA: TGTGCCAGCAGGGGACAGGGGTCCTCCTACGAGCAGTACTTC
CDR3: CASRGQGSSYEQYF

D: TRBD2
J: TRBJ2-1
size: -
V: TRBV7-9
DNA: TGTGCCGGCAGCCCTAGGACTAGCTTGCCCTACAATGAGCAGTTCTTC
CDR3: CAGSPRTSLPYNEQFF